The clone carrying this T cell receptor beta chain was observed many times. The data are from a study of T-cell reconstitution after alpha-beta-depleted transplantation in children. CDR3 length: 16 residues. V was shortened by 4 bases and J by 0 bases, with 14 bases between the two germline ends. Per germline, CDR1 SGHDT and CDR2 YYEEEE. TCRbeta library construction was performed incorporating unique molecular identifiers. TCRdb fed the PCR reads into MiXCR, producing one record per CDR3 protein. Here the sample spans 150,000 to 200,000 distinct CDR3 sequences, approximately 6.8% being singletons. This sequence was found in a human donor who donated a stem cell graft to a child with Wiskott-Aldrich syndrome. Sequences were derived from PBMCs from the stem cell graft donor, sampled from the stem cell graft. This chain connects TRBV5-6 to TRBJ2-1, with D unresolved. In DNA form, the CDR3 reads TGTGCCAGCAGCCCGACCGCTTTAAGCTCCTACAATGAGCAGTTCTTC. Protein sequence: CASSPTALSSYNEQFF.